A selection of T cell receptor beta chains follows, all from one sample in a study of cytomegalovirus exposure and HLA in healthy donors. The data were produced by immunoSEQ multiplex PCR, yet TCRdb's version contains in-frame clones alone and is incomplete. Among just under 150,000 clones, around 90% were seen once, and the ten largest hold less than 5.5%. The sample taken for sequencing was PBMCs. These receptors came from a man aged 18 to 35 in good health and CMV-seropositive. Each CDR3 is given with its conserved first and last residue. Each record gives: V gene, D gene, CDR3 length, clone size, J gene, CDR3 protein, CDR3 DNA. D genes are given only for firm matches. Not every row has a clone size; where given, it reads once, few, many or a size class.

>TRBV5-4|-|13|-|TRBJ1-1
CASSFWQDTEAFF
TGTGCCAGCAGCTTTTGGCAGGACACTGAAGCTTTCTTT
>TRBV11-2|-|17|-|TRBJ1-2
CASSSIQGPLKRYGYTF
TGTGCCAGCAGCTCAATACAGGGTCCCTTAAAACGCTATGGCTACACCTTC
>TRBV7-7|-|15|-|TRBJ2-3
CASSRAAGGTDTQYF
TGTGCTAGCAGCCGAGCAGCGGGTGGCACAGATACGCAGTATTTT
>TRBV5-1|-|11|-|TRBJ2-3
CASSLTDTQYF
TGCGCCAGCAGCCTGACAGATACGCAGTATTTT
>TRBV5-1|TRBD1|14|-|TRBJ1-2
CASSSGQGDYGYTF
TGCGCCAGCAGCTCGGGACAGGGGGACTATGGCTACACCTTC
>TRBV9|TRBD2|14|-|TRBJ2-7
CASSPSGGFYEQYF
TGTGCCAGCAGCCCCAGCGGGGGATTCTACGAGCAGTACTTC
>TRBV5-4|TRBD1|12|-|TRBJ2-7
CASSGQGDEQYF
TGTGCCAGCAGCGGACAGGGGGACGAGCAGTACTTC
>TRBV28|-|11|once|TRBJ2-7
CASSPFYEQYF
TGTGCCAGCAGTCCCTTCTACGAGCAGTACTTC
>TRBV15|TRBD1|17|-|TRBJ1-6
CATSRGDSSSYNSPLHF
TGTGCCACCAGCAGAGGGGACAGCAGCTCCTATAATTCACCCCTCCACTTT
>TRBV19|TRBD2|17|-|TRBJ2-2
CASSIYPGLAGTGELFF
TGTGCCAGTAGTATCTACCCGGGACTAGCTGGCACCGGGGAGCTGTTTTTT
>TRBV27|TRBD1|16|-|TRBJ2-2
CASSSPSRTGAGELFF
TGTGCCAGCAGTTCCCCCTCCCGGACAGGGGCCGGGGAGCTGTTTTTT
>TRBV7-6|TRBD1|15|once|TRBJ2-2
CASSPGTEDTGELFF
TGTGCCAGCAGCCCTGGGACAGAAGACACCGGGGAGCTGTTTTTT
>TRBV25-1|-|16|-|TRBJ1-1
CASSALSWASNTEAFF
TGTGCCAGCAGTGCCCTTTCTTGGGCCTCGAACACTGAAGCTTTCTTT
>TRBV15|TRBD2|16|-|TRBJ2-3
CATSRGQRGGTDTQYF
TGTGCCACCAGCAGAGGCCAGCGGGGGGGCACAGATACGCAGTATTTT
>TRBV27|-|14|-|TRBJ2-7
CASSLQAGGREQYF
TGTGCCAGCAGTTTACAGGCAGGAGGGCGCGAGCAGTACTTC
>TRBV18|-|14|once|TRBJ2-7
CASSETGFAYEQYF
TGTGCCAGCTCAGAAACAGGGTTTGCCTACGAGCAGTACTTC
>TRBV11-2|TRBD2|18|-|TRBJ2-2
CASSLGLAGGSSLGELFF
TGTGCCAGCAGCTTAGGACTAGCGGGAGGCTCATCCCTCGGGGAGCTGTTTTTT
>TRBV5-1|-|15|-|TRBJ1-1
CASSLGQGVSHTAFF
TGCGCCAGCAGCTTGGGACAAGGGGTTTCCCACACAGCTTTCTTT
>TRBV6-6|-|14|once|TRBJ1-1
CASSQRGENTEAFF
TGTGCCAGCAGTCAGCGCGGGGAGAACACTGAAGCTTTCTTT
>TRBV6-1|-|15|-|TRBJ1-1
CASSEGPRVRTEAFF
TGTGCCAGCAGTGAAGGGCCGAGGGTAAGGACTGAAGCTTTCTTT
>TRBV6-5|-|16|-|TRBJ1-6
CASSYAPDRLNSPLHF
TGTGCCAGCAGTTACGCGCCGGACAGACTCAATTCACCCCTCCACTTT
>TRBV7-9|TRBD1|16|-|TRBJ1-5
CASSKGPGTGEQPQHF
TGTGCCAGCAGCAAGGGCCCCGGGACAGGGGAACAGCCCCAGCATTTT
>TRBV5-1|-|13|-|TRBJ2-2
CASRRLGTGELFF
TGCGCCAGCAGGCGGCTGGGCACCGGGGAGCTGTTTTTT
>TRBV6-1|-|14|-|TRBJ2-2
CASILSWNTGELFF
TGTGCCAGCATACTTTCTTGGAACACCGGGGAGCTGTTTTTT
>TRBV27|-|15|-|TRBJ1-1
CASSLSAASNTEAFF
TGTGCCAGCAGTTTATCGGCGGCTTCGAACACTGAAGCTTTCTTT
>TRBV2|-|13|few|TRBJ2-7
CASTMEQTYEQYF
TGTGCCAGCACAATGGAGCAGACTTACGAGCAGTACTTC
>TRBV14|TRBD1|15|-|TRBJ1-1
CASSQLGTGRTEAFF
TGTGCCAGCAGCCAACTAGGGACAGGGAGGACTGAAGCTTTCTTT
>TRBV6-1|-|13|once|TRBJ1-1
CASGTQENTEAFF
TGTGCCAGCGGAACCCAGGAGAACACTGAAGCTTTCTTT
>TRBV5-6|TRBD2|16|-|TRBJ2-1
CASSLGELAGDYEQFF
TGTGCCAGCAGCTTAGGGGAACTAGCGGGAGACTATGAGCAGTTCTTC
>TRBV18|-|14|-|TRBJ2-2
CASSPPQNTGELFF
TGTGCCAGCTCACCACCCCAGAACACCGGGGAGCTGTTTTTT
>TRBV27|-|20|-|TRBJ2-2
CASSLSGGRVRNLLSGELFF
TGTGCCAGCAGTTTATCGGGCGGCAGGGTTCGTAATCTGTTATCCGGGGAGCTGTTTTTT
>TRBV7-9|-|15|-|TRBJ1-1
CASSSLRQERTEAFF
TGTGCCAGCAGCTCCCTCCGACAGGAACGCACTGAAGCTTTCTTT
>TRBV27|-|14|-|TRBJ1-5
CASSRGGQNQPQHF
TGTGCCAGCAGCCGGGGGGGGCAAAATCAGCCCCAGCATTTT
>TRBV14|-|12|-|TRBJ2-1
CASSTDWREQFF
TGTGCCAGCAGCACGGACTGGCGCGAGCAGTTCTTC
>TRBV5-4|-|16|-|TRBJ1-6
CASSPPGGSYNSPLHF
TGTGCCAGCAGCCCACCGGGGGGTTCCTATAATTCACCCCTCCACTTT
>TRBV5-6|TRBD1|14|-|TRBJ2-2
CASRRRTGTGELFF
TGTGCCAGCAGACGCCGGACAGGAACCGGGGAGCTGTTTTTT
>TRBV4-1|-|14|-|TRBJ1-1
CASSPRDTNTEAFF
TGCGCCAGCAGCCCCCGGGACACGAACACTGAAGCTTTCTTT
>TRBV29-1|TRBD1|15|-|TRBJ2-6
CSVPGQGSGANVLTF
TGCAGCGTGCCGGGACAGGGGTCTGGGGCCAACGTCCTGACTTTC
>TRBV11-1|-|12|-|TRBJ1-2
CASSLDWGGATF
TGTGCCAGCAGCCTGGACTGGGGAGGGGCCACCTTC
>TRBV19|-|14|-|TRBJ2-1
CASSILTTGNEQFF
TGTGCCAGTAGTATCCTCACTACGGGCAATGAGCAGTTCTTC
>TRBV7-9|-|16|-|TRBJ1-1
CASSREVRGFGTEAFF
TGTGCCAGCAGCCGGGAGGTGCGGGGGTTTGGCACTGAAGCTTTCTTT
>TRBV10-3|-|13|-|TRBJ1-1
CAISDAVRPEAFF
TGTGCCATCAGTGACGCGGTCCGTCCTGAAGCTTTCTTT
>TRBV27|-|16|-|TRBJ1-5
CASSLEGGHSNQPQHF
TGTGCCAGCAGTTTAGAGGGGGGGCATAGCAATCAGCCCCAGCATTTT
>TRBV19|-|12|-|TRBJ2-1
CASSTPSYGQFF
TGTGCCAGTAGTACCCCGAGCTATGGGCAGTTCTTC
>TRBV28|TRBD2|16|-|TRBJ2-7
CASSFPLAGSSYEQYF
TGTGCCAGCAGTTTTCCCCTAGCGGGGAGCTCCTACGAGCAGTACTTC
>TRBV7-9|TRBD1|13|-|TRBJ1-2
CASSLQGDYGYTF
TGTGCCAGCAGCTTACAGGGGGACTATGGCTACACCTTC
>TRBV9|TRBD1|17|-|TRBJ1-3
CASSVLGTGLTGNTIYF
TGTGCCAGCAGCGTATTGGGGACAGGGCTTACTGGAAACACCATATATTTT
>TRBV14|TRBD2|13|-|TRBJ2-5
CASKGAGGETQYF
TGTGCGAGCAAAGGAGCGGGAGGAGAGACCCAGTACTTC
>TRBV7-8|TRBD2|17|-|TRBJ2-2
CASSHLLAAANTGELFF
TGTGCCAGCAGCCACCTACTAGCGGCAGCGAACACCGGGGAGCTGTTTTTT
>TRBV2|-|13|-|TRBJ2-2
CASSAGETGELFF
TGTGCCAGCAGTGCTGGAGAGACCGGGGAGCTGTTTTTT
>TRBV30|-|12|-|TRBJ1-1
CAWNRENTEAFF
TGTGCCTGGAACAGGGAGAACACTGAAGCTTTCTTT
>TRBV5-4|-|15|-|TRBJ1-2
CASSLAVSSGDGYTF
TGTGCCAGCAGCTTGGCCGTGTCATCCGGGGATGGCTACACCTTC
>TRBV23-1|-|17|few|TRBJ2-3
CASSPPILTGVPDTQYF
TGCGCCAGCAGTCCCCCAATATTGACGGGAGTACCGGATACGCAGTATTTT
>TRBV14|TRBD2|15|-|TRBJ2-3
CASSQPGLYTDTQYF
TGTGCCAGCAGCCAGCCGGGACTATACACAGATACGCAGTATTTT
>TRBV6-1|TRBD1|13|-|TRBJ1-1
CASRDRGNTEAFF
TGTGCCAGCAGGGACAGGGGTAACACTGAAGCTTTCTTT
>TRBV18|-|14|-|TRBJ1-1
CASSPPNTNTEAFF
TGTGCCAGCTCACCACCGAACACGAACACTGAAGCTTTCTTT
>TRBV29-1|-|13|-|TRBJ1-2
CSVEDRSILGYTF
TGCAGCGTTGAAGATAGGAGTATCTTAGGCTACACCTTC
>TRBV2|TRBD2|15|-|TRBJ2-3
CASSDRGLRTDTQYF
TGTGCCAGCAGTGACCGGGGACTACGCACAGATACGCAGTATTTT
>TRBV6-1|-|19|-|TRBJ1-6
CASSVGDRGGYSYNSPLHF
TGTGCCAGCAGTGTCGGTGACCGGGGGGGTTACTCCTATAATTCACCCCTCCACTTT